These T cell receptor beta chains were read from a single sample in a study of blood T cells in healthy people across ages. TCRdb reanalysed the 5' RACE reads using MiXCR and keeps one entry per CDR3 protein. The sample has fewer than 900,000 distinct CDR3 sequences, 45% to 50% seen once; the top ten hold 25% to 35%. The sample taken for sequencing was blood. The source of these receptors is a woman in her fifties or sixties in good health. CDR3s include the opening cysteine and the closing phenylalanine or tryptophan. Fields, in order: J gene, V gene, D gene, clone size, CDR3 protein, CDR3 DNA. D genes are given only for firm matches. Rows give clone size only sometimes, using once, few, many, or a class for an expanded clone.

j_gene: TRBJ2-7
v_gene: TRBV20-1
d_gene: -
abundance: -
CDR3aa: CSAKGTATHYYEQYF
CDR3nt: TGCAGTGCTAAAGGGACTGCCACTCACTACTACGAGCAGTACTTC

j_gene: TRBJ1-2
v_gene: TRBV9
d_gene: -
abundance: -
CDR3aa: CASSVAGSNYGYTF
CDR3nt: TGTGCCAGCAGCGTAGCGGGGTCCAACTATGGCTACACCTTC

j_gene: TRBJ2-7
v_gene: TRBV20-1
d_gene: TRBD1
abundance: once
CDR3aa: CSARGPRGQGFHEQYF
CDR3nt: TGCAGTGCTAGAGGTCCTAGGGGACAGGGGTTTCACGAGCAGTACTTC

j_gene: TRBJ2-7
v_gene: TRBV3-1
d_gene: TRBD2
abundance: many
CDR3aa: CASSQDPGGTYEQYF
CDR3nt: TGTGCCAGCAGCCAAGATCCGGGGGGGACCTACGAGCAGTACTTC

j_gene: TRBJ1-2
v_gene: TRBV29-1
d_gene: -
abundance: many
CDR3aa: CSVEGRGRGYGYTF
CDR3nt: TGCAGCGTCGAAGGCAGGGGTCGGGGGTATGGCTACACCTTC

j_gene: TRBJ2-4
v_gene: TRBV20-1
d_gene: TRBD2
abundance: few
CDR3aa: CSARDSMASGRHIQYF
CDR3nt: TGCAGTGCTAGAGATTCGATGGCTAGCGGGAGACACATTCAGTACTTC

j_gene: TRBJ2-7
v_gene: TRBV28
d_gene: TRBD1
abundance: -
CDR3aa: CASSNPTGQVNYEQYF
CDR3nt: TGTGCCAGCAGTAACCCAACAGGACAGGTGAACTACGAGCAGTACTTC

j_gene: TRBJ2-3
v_gene: TRBV7-2
d_gene: TRBD1
abundance: few
CDR3aa: CASSFDRVDTQYF
CDR3nt: TGTGCCAGCAGCTTTGACAGGGTCGACACGCAGTATTTT

j_gene: TRBJ2-3
v_gene: TRBV13
d_gene: -
abundance: -
CDR3aa: CASSPIRGEQTGTDTQYF
CDR3nt: TGTGCCAGCAGCCCCATTCGCGGGGAGCAGACAGGCACAGATACGCAGTATTTT

j_gene: TRBJ2-7
v_gene: TRBV18
d_gene: -
abundance: few
CDR3aa: CASSPGTNSYEQYF
CDR3nt: TGTGCCAGCTCACCTGGGACAAACTCCTACGAGCAGTACTTC

j_gene: TRBJ2-7
v_gene: TRBV5-5
d_gene: TRBD2
abundance: -
CDR3aa: CASSVLAGSTYEQYF
CDR3nt: TGTGCCAGCAGCGTGCTAGCGGGAAGTACCTACGAGCAGTACTTC

j_gene: TRBJ1-1
v_gene: TRBV20-1
d_gene: -
abundance: few
CDR3aa: CSARDSNRANTEAFF
CDR3nt: TGCAGTGCTAGAGACTCCAACAGGGCGAACACTGAAGCTTTCTTT

j_gene: TRBJ2-3
v_gene: TRBV7-9
d_gene: -
abundance: many
CDR3aa: CASSSPRADTQYF
CDR3nt: TGTGCCAGCAGTTCTCCGAGGGCAGATACGCAGTATTTT

j_gene: TRBJ2-2
v_gene: TRBV20-1
d_gene: TRBD1
abundance: -
CDR3aa: CSVGTVISGELFF
CDR3nt: TGCAGTGTGGGGACAGTAATTTCCGGGGAGCTGTTTTTT

j_gene: TRBJ2-1
v_gene: TRBV5-1
d_gene: -
abundance: few
CDR3aa: CASSWQGPNEQFF
CDR3nt: TGCGCCAGCAGCTGGCAGGGACCCAATGAGCAGTTCTTC

j_gene: TRBJ2-7
v_gene: TRBV7-2
d_gene: -
abundance: few
CDR3aa: CASSTTSFSSYEQYF
CDR3nt: TGTGCCAGCAGCACTACTAGCTTCTCCTCCTACGAGCAGTACTTC

j_gene: TRBJ2-7
v_gene: TRBV7-3
d_gene: -
abundance: few
CDR3aa: CASSFNRDNEQYF
CDR3nt: TGTGCCAGCAGCTTTAACAGGGACAACGAGCAGTACTTC

j_gene: TRBJ2-1
v_gene: TRBV9
d_gene: TRBD1
abundance: -
CDR3aa: CASSVGQGAGNEQFF
CDR3nt: TGTGCCAGCAGCGTAGGACAGGGGGCTGGGAATGAGCAGTTCTTC

j_gene: TRBJ1-2
v_gene: TRBV10-3
d_gene: TRBD1
abundance: -
CDR3aa: CASRTGTTDGYTF
CDR3nt: TGTGCCAGCCGGACAGGGACCACTGATGGCTACACCTTC

j_gene: TRBJ2-7
v_gene: TRBV10-3
d_gene: TRBD1
abundance: few
CDR3aa: CAISLRDSSYEQYF
CDR3nt: TGTGCCATCAGCCTCCGGGACAGCTCCTACGAGCAGTACTTC

j_gene: TRBJ2-1
v_gene: TRBV27
d_gene: -
abundance: few
CDR3aa: CASSFPGDYNEQFF
CDR3nt: TGTGCCAGCAGTTTCCCGGGGGACTACAATGAGCAGTTCTTC

j_gene: TRBJ2-7
v_gene: TRBV27
d_gene: -
abundance: -
CDR3aa: CASIQGKGAYEQYF
CDR3nt: TGTGCCAGCATCCAGGGGAAGGGGGCCTACGAGCAGTACTTC

j_gene: TRBJ1-2
v_gene: TRBV7-6
d_gene: -
abundance: -
CDR3aa: CASSLVPNNGYTF
CDR3nt: TGTGCCAGCAGCTTAGTCCCTAATAACGGCTACACCTTC

j_gene: TRBJ2-7
v_gene: TRBV3-1
d_gene: -
abundance: -
CDR3aa: CASSQDVASVGEQYF
CDR3nt: TGTGCCAGCAGCCAAGACGTGGCTTCCGTGGGCGAGCAGTACTTC

j_gene: TRBJ1-2
v_gene: TRBV25-1
d_gene: -
abundance: -
CDR3aa: CASSELGGGYGYTF
CDR3nt: TGTGCCAGCAGTGAATTGGGGGGAGGCTATGGCTACACCTTC

j_gene: TRBJ1-5
v_gene: TRBV2
d_gene: -
abundance: -
CDR3aa: CASSIQSNQPQHF
CDR3nt: TGTGCCAGCAGTATACAGAGTAATCAGCCCCAGCATTTT

j_gene: TRBJ1-2
v_gene: TRBV7-9
d_gene: -
abundance: few
CDR3aa: CASSLDGLRHGYTF
CDR3nt: TGTGCCAGCAGTCTAGACGGACTCCGCCATGGCTACACCTTC

j_gene: TRBJ2-7
v_gene: TRBV4-3
d_gene: -
abundance: -
CDR3aa: CASSQDLAGSPYEQYF
CDR3nt: TGCGCCAGCAGCCAAGATCTAGCAGGGTCACCCTACGAGCAGTACTTC

j_gene: TRBJ1-1
v_gene: TRBV6-1
d_gene: TRBD1
abundance: -
CDR3aa: CASSEYRGRLAFF
CDR3nt: TGTGCCAGCAGTGAATACAGGGGGCGATTGGCTTTCTTT